The clone carrying this T cell receptor (beta chain) turned up a few times. Its matching antigen is unknown. These data belong to a study of CD8 T cells in ankylosing spondylitis. Study-level points and caveats: Among TCR beta sequences, a motif of 7 to 9 highly homologous variants appeared characteristic of ankylosing spondylitis blood.

The ends were cut back, 3 bases at V and 7 bases at J, with 19 bases in the middle. Germline V gene lookup returns CDR1 DFQATT and CDR2 SNEGSKA (reference sequence). CDR3 length equals 15 residues. TCRdb itself ran the 5' RACE reads through MiXCR, one entry per CDR3 protein. The sample holds 150,000 to 200,000 distinct CDR3 sequences, 13% seen once. Sequencing input: blood, either unsorted or a sorted T cell fraction (not recorded which). The rearrangement joins TRBV20-1 to TRBJ2-1; D may be TRBD1 or TRBD2 (5 bases each). This TCR was recovered from a female donor with ankylosing spondylitis or in good health (not recorded which). The CDR3 reads CSASGPGQGRNEQFF. CDR3 coding DNA: TGCAGTGCTAGCGGCCCCGGGCAGGGACGAAATGAGCAGTTCTTC.